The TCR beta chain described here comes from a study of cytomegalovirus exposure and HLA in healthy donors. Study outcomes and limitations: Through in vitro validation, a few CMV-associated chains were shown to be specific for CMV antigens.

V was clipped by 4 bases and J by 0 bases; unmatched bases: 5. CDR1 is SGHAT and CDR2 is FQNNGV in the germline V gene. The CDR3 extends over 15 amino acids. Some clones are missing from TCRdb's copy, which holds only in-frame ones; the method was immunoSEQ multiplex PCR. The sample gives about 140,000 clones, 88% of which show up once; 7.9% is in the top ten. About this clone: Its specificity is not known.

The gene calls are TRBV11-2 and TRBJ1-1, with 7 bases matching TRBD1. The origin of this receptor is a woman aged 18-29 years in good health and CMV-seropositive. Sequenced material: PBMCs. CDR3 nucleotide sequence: TGTGCCAGCAGCTCACGACAGGGTCTGAACACTGAAGCTTTCTTT. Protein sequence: CASSSRQGLNTEAFF. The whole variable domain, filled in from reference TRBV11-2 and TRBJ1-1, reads EAGVAQSPRYKIIEKRQSVAFWCNPISGHATLYWYQQILGQGPKLLIQFQNNGVVDDSQLPKDRFSAERLKGVDSTLKIQPAKLEDSAVYLCASSSRQGLNTEAFFGQGTRLTVV.